These 26 T cell receptor beta chains came from one sample sequenced in a study of cytomegalovirus exposure and HLA in healthy donors. TCRdb's copy holds only in-frame clones and misses some; the assay was immunoSEQ multiplex PCR. Here the sample spans around 150,000 clones, roughly 89% being singletons. The sample consisted of PBMCs. These receptors all stem from a woman under 30 in good health and CMV-seropositive.

J is TRBJ2-1 and V is TRBV14; TRBD2 aligns across 10 bases. CDR1 SGHDN and CDR2 FVKESK come from the germline V gene. The CDR3 runs to 17 residues. Germline trimming cut 0 bases from V and 7 bases from J; bases unmatched to any gene: 9. CDR3: CASSQDEREGLGNEQFF. The DNA of the CDR3 is TGTGCCAGCAGCCAAGATGAGCGGGAGGGCCTAGGGAATGAGCAGTTCTTC.

The chain is built from TRBV5-4 and TRBJ2-4; D remains unclear. Germline V gene sequence: CDR1 SGHNT, CDR2 YYREEE (reference sequence). V gave up 0 bases and J gave up 0 bases, with 7 bases separating them. The length of the CDR3 is 15 residues. CDR3 nucleotide sequence: TGTGCCAGCAGCTTGGGGCCGATAGCCAAAAACATTCAGTACTTC. Translated, it gives CASSLGPIAKNIQYF.

This chain links TRBV7-6 with TRBJ2-3; TRBD2 aligns across 10 bases. CDR1 is SGHVS, CDR2 FNYEAQ, per germline. This CDR3 is built from 17 residues. The V and J ends lost 2 bases and 2 bases, in that order; junction bases with no gene match: 7. The CDR3: CASSLTLAGEVTDTQYF. The DNA of the CDR3 is TGTGCCAGCAGCTTAACCCTAGCGGGGGAGGTCACAGATACGCAGTATTTT.

This chain links TRBV19 with TRBJ1-1; TRBD1 matches 7 bases. The V and J ends lost 3 bases and 0 bases, in that order; junction bases with no gene match: 4. The germline V gene has CDR1 LNHDA and CDR2 SQIVND (reference sequence). The CDR3 spans 15 residues. CDR3 in DNA: TGTGCCAGTAGTATTATAGGGGGCGTGAACACTGAAGCTTTCTTT. Translation: CASSIIGGVNTEAFF.

The rearrangement links TRBV15 to TRBJ1-1; D gene uncertain. Trimming pared 6 bases from V and 1 base from J, leaving 6 bases between. The CDR3 is made up of 12 amino acids. Germline assignment: CDR1 LNHNV and CDR2 YYDKDF (reference sequence). The CDR3 nucleotides are TGTGCCACCAGGGGCCAGAACACTGAAGCTTTCTTT. As protein: CATRGQNTEAFF.

Only a few counts were recorded for this clone. The V and J genes are TRBV5-1 and TRBJ2-2; 9 bases agree with TRBD2. Trimming cost V 0 bases and J 7 bases; bases outside gene matches: 7. Germline values: CDR1 SGHRS, CDR2 YFSETQ. The CDR3 is 16 residues long. The CDR3 nucleotides read TGCGCCAGCAGCTTGGGCGCGGGGGGGCCATACGGGGAGCTGTTTTTT. Translated: CASSLGAGGPYGELFF.

The chain joins TRBV9 to TRBJ2-7; 10 bases agree with TRBD2. Germline CDR1 reads SGDLS; CDR2 reads YYNGEE. CDR3 length: 14 amino acids. J gave up 3 bases and V 2 bases, and 2 bases lay outside the gene matches. The CDR3 region is CASSVVAGGYEQYF. As DNA, the CDR3 is TGTGCCAGCAGCGTTGTAGCGGGAGGCTACGAGCAGTACTTC. The entire variable domain, with the rest obtained from reference TRBV9 and TRBJ2-7, is as follows: DSGVTQTPKHLITATGQRVTLRCSPRSGDLSVYWYQQSLDQGLQFLIQYYNGEERAKGNILERFSAQQFPDLHSELNLSSLELGDSALYFCASSVVAGGYEQYFGPGTRLTVT.

Only one count was recorded for this clone. This chain uses TRBV12-5 with TRBJ1-6, with D perhaps TRBD1 (6 bases). The germline V gene encodes CDR1 LGHNT and CDR2 FRNRAP. V lost 6 bases and J lost 0, with 12 bases in between. The CDR3 loop spans 16 amino acids. DNA for the CDR3: TGTGCTAGTGGCCGACAGGATCTCTCCTATAATTCACCCCTCCACTTT. It encodes CASGRQDLSYNSPLHF.

The chain has TRBV4-1 and TRBJ1-2; tentative D call: TRBD1 (5 bases). The germline CDR1 and CDR2 sequences are MGHRA and YSYEKL. This CDR3 comprises 16 residues. Trimming shortened V by 5 bases and J by 4 bases, and 20 bases separated the two germline ends. The chain's CDR3 is CASSARGRAVGYGYTF. The CDR3 DNA is TGCGCCAGCAGCGCAAGGGGCAGGGCGGTGGGCTATGGCTACACCTTC.

V and J are TRBV6-1 and TRBJ1-4; 8 positions agree with TRBD1. V shed 4 bases and J 6 bases; nucleotides not matched to a gene: 7. The CDR3 spans 15 residues. Germline CDR1 MNHNS, CDR2 SASEGT. CDR3 DNA: TGTGCCAGCAGTGCCGACAGGGGCCCGTATGAAAAACTGTTTTTT. It specifies CASSADRGPYEKLFF.

CDR3 coding DNA: TGTGCCAGCAGCTTAGGGAGAGGGAAGGTAACTGAAGCTTTCTTT. Its translation: CASSLGRGKVTEAFF. The genes are TRBV7-8 and TRBJ1-1; D not resolved. The CDR3 has 15 amino acids. The V and J ends lost 1 base and 5 bases respectively, with 14 bases between them. Germline-derived CDR1 and CDR2 are SGHVS and FQNEAQ.

With respect to this clone: This same CDR3 is encoded by further DNA sequences in the sample. The rearrangement links TRBV30 to TRBJ2-7; D is possibly TRBD2 (7 bases). Deletions cut 5 bases from V and 4 bases from J, with 9 bases between. CDR3 length: 11 residues. Germline-derived CDR1 and CDR2 are GTSNPN and SVGIG (reference sequence). The CDR3 DNA follows: TGTGCCTGGGGGAGGGGGTACGAGCAGTACTTC. Translated: CAWGRGYEQYF.

The chain is built from TRBV10-2 and TRBJ1-1, with TRBD1 matching 7 bases. The CDR3 contains 14 residues. Trimming took 7 bases from V and 0 from J; bases not matched to a gene: 5. The germline CDR1 and CDR2 sequences are WSHSY and SAAADI. CDR3 protein: CASKLTGLNTEAFF. CDR3 nucleotides: TGCGCCAGCAAGCTGACAGGGTTGAACACTGAAGCTTTCTTT.

The V and J genes are TRBV27 and TRBJ2-7, with a possible D match to TRBD2 (5 bases). The CDR3 contains 16 residues. Germline CDR1 MNHEY, CDR2 SMNVEV (reference sequence). V gave up 3 bases and J gave up 4 bases, with 19 bases separating them. The DNA for the CDR3 is TGTGCCAGCAGTTTGGCCGGGAACCCCAAAGTGTACGAGCAGTACTTC. Encoded protein: CASSLAGNPKVYEQYF.

The chain links TRBV7-9 to TRBJ2-7; TRBD1 might be the D (6 bases). Germline V gene data show CDR1 as SEHNR and CDR2 as FQNEAQ (reference sequence). This CDR3 comprises 16 residues. V was pared by 5 bases and J by 2 bases, with 19 bases between. DNA for the CDR3: TGTGCCAGCAGCGCGCCGACAGGAACTTCACCCTACGAGCAGTACTTC. Translation gives CASSAPTGTSPYEQYF.

The chain uses TRBV29-1 and TRBJ2-7, with D uncertain. With 2 bases removed from V and 1 base from J, the gap between germline ends came to 12 bases. There are 14 residues in the CDR3. Per the germline V gene, CDR1 is SQVTM and CDR2 is ANQGSEA. The CDR3 bases are TGCAGCGTTGAAAACCCAGACGGGTCCTACGAGCAGTACTTC. Its protein is CSVENPDGSYEQYF.

This clone came up once. The V and J genes are TRBV2 and TRBJ2-6, with D uncertain. The CDR3 totals 12 residues. CDR1 SNHLY and CDR2 FYNNEI come from the germline V gene. Trimming took 4 bases from V and 4 from J, leaving 2 bases between them. CDR3 DNA: TGTGCCAGCAGTGTAGGGGCCAACGTCCTGACTTTC. Translating gives CASSVGANVLTF.

The genes are TRBV27 and TRBJ2-7; 7 nucleotides line up with TRBD1. With V trimmed by 4 bases and J by 0 bases, 6 bases remained unmatched. CDR3 size: 15 residues. The germline CDR1 and CDR2 sequences are MNHEY and SMNVEV (reference sequence). CDR3 nucleotide sequence: TGTGCCAGCAGTTCCAGGGACAGAAACTCCTACGAGCAGTACTTC. Protein sequence: CASSSRDRNSYEQYF.

The chain couples TRBV7-9 to TRBJ2-2, with 10 nucleotides matching TRBD1. J was trimmed by 2 bases and V by 4 bases; bases with no gene match: 13. The CDR3 length is 19 residues. Germline lookup yields CDR1 SEHNR and CDR2 FQNEAQ (reference sequence). The CDR3 sequence is CASSYRDRGHLYNTGELFF. In nucleotides, the CDR3 is TGTGCCAGCAGCTACCGGGACAGGGGCCACCTATACAACACCGGGGAGCTGTTTTTT.

This clone was recorded a few times. In DNA, the CDR3 is TGTGCCAGCAGCGAATGGAGCGGCCCCACAGATACGCAGTATTTT. Residues: CASSEWSGPTDTQYF. The chain couples TRBV7-8 to TRBJ2-3; possible D gene TRBD2, 5 bases. This CDR3 is built from 15 residues. V was pared by 5 bases and J by 2 bases, with 14 bases between. Germline CDR1 SGHVS, CDR2 FQNEAQ.

This clone turned up a few times. V gene TRBV4-3 combines with J gene TRBJ2-1; 7 nucleotides agree with TRBD1. Germline V gives CDR1 LGHNA, CDR2 YSLEER. The V and J ends lost 0 bases and 0 bases, in that order; junction bases with no gene match: 2. The CDR3 has 16 amino acids. The CDR3 reads CASSQDPGGSYNEQFF. The DNA of the CDR3 is TGCGCCAGCAGCCAAGACCCAGGGGGCTCCTACAATGAGCAGTTCTTC.

The J gene is TRBJ2-7, the V gene TRBV6-5, with 13 bases identical to TRBD2. The CDR3 runs to 15 residues. The V gene's germline CDR1 is MNHEY and CDR2 SVGAGI. The J segment lost 5 bases and the V segment lost 2 bases, leaving 3 bases of the junction unmatched. CDR3 region: CASSYRTSGGDEQYF. CDR3 coding DNA: TGTGCCAGCAGTTACCGGACTAGCGGGGGTGACGAGCAGTACTTC.

This sequence joins TRBV27 and TRBJ1-1; weak D call: TRBD1 (6 bases). The CDR3 is made up of 16 amino acids. Trimming left V 0 bases short and J 0 bases short, with 11 bases between. Germline CDR1 is MNHEY and CDR2 is SMNVEV (reference sequence). For the CDR3, the DNA is TGTGCCAGCAGTTTATCGAGGGGGAACTTGAACACTGAAGCTTTCTTT. It yields the protein CASSLSRGNLNTEAFF.

The chain uses TRBV7-2 and TRBJ2-3; possibly TRBD2 for D (6 bases). Germline CDR1 reads SGHTA; CDR2 reads FQGNSA. Deletions cut 3 bases from V and 9 bases from J, with 16 bases between. CDR3 length: 14 residues. This CDR3 is CASSFGGLIETQYF. CDR3 sequence (DNA): TGTGCCAGCAGCTTCGGGGGATTGATAGAAACGCAGTATTTT.

The chain has TRBV9 and TRBJ2-7, with D maybe TRBD2 (6 bases). This CDR3 contains 14 residues. The germline V gene encodes CDR1 SGDLS and CDR2 YYNGEE. V was cut by 0 bases and J by 3 bases, with 10 bases left in between. CDR3 residues: CASSVGGELYEQYF. CDR3 DNA: TGTGCCAGCAGCGTAGGCGGGGAACTCTACGAGCAGTACTTC.

The genes are TRBV7-2 and TRBJ1-1, with a weak D call TRBD1 (5 bases). The CDR3 loop spans 16 amino acids. Germline V CDR1 and CDR2: SGHTA, FQGNSA. Trimming removed 4 bases from V and 0 bases from J, with 15 bases in between. CDR3 sequence reads: CASSSAWGTLNTEAFF. Written as DNA, the CDR3 is TGTGCCAGCAGCTCAGCGTGGGGCACGCTGAACACTGAAGCTTTCTTT.